Each of the 27 T cell receptor beta chains below was sequenced from the same sample in a study of CD8+CD57+ T cells in acquired aplastic anemia. It was genomic DNA that served as the template for profiling TCR beta VDJ and CDR3. TCRdb independently ran MiXCR on the reads; one entry per CDR3 protein. Of 35,000 to 45,000 distinct CDR3 sequences in the sample, about two thirds were seen once. Sequencing used sorted CD4+, CD8+, or CD8+CD57+ T cells (not recorded which) from PBMCs. The receptors come from a human donor in good health, serving as a control.

Judged by abundance, this clonotype is medium-sized (0.01 to 0.1%). The rearrangement uses TRBV19 and TRBJ1-1; 8 bases match TRBD1. The germline V gene encodes CDR1 LNHDA and CDR2 SQIVND (reference sequence). The CDR3 consists of 12 residues. The V and J ends lost 8 bases and 4 bases, in that order; junction bases with no gene match: 3. The CDR3 DNA sequence: TGTGCCAGTGCGACAGGGGCCACTGAAGCTTTCTTT. This sequence encodes CASATGATEAFF. Full variable domain (rest looked up from reference TRBV19 and TRBJ1-1): DGGITQSPKYLFRKEGQNVTLSCEQNLNHDAMYWYRQDPGQGLRLIYYSQIVNDFQKGDIAEGYSVSREKKESFPLTVTSAQKNPTAFYLCASATGATEAFFGQGTRLTVV.

This clonotype was seen many times. The V gene is TRBV6-1, the J gene TRBJ1-2, with TRBD1 identical over 9 bases. J was trimmed by 3 bases and V by 3 bases; bases with no gene match: 11. This CDR3 has 17 residues. The germline V gene has CDR1 MNHNS and CDR2 SASEGT. The CDR3 loop reads CASSDTGTGYFHYGYTF. In nucleotides, the CDR3 is TGTGCCAGCAGTGATACGGGGACAGGGTACTTTCACTATGGCTACACCTTC.

V is TRBV25-1 and J is TRBJ2-7, with 7 positions matching TRBD1. The CDR3 spans 13 residues. Germline loops: CDR1 MGHDK, CDR2 SYGVNS. The V gene end was trimmed by 7 bases and the J gene end by 0 bases; junction bases not matched to a gene: 3. The CDR3 DNA sequence: TGTGCCAGCATAGGGACAGACTCCTACGAGCAGTACTTC. Translated: CASIGTDSYEQYF.

This clonotype was observed a few times. The chain uses TRBV2 and TRBJ1-2; D unclear. The CDR3 is 14 residues long. CDR1 SNHLY and CDR2 FYNNEI come from the germline V gene. CDR3 protein: CASPAGNADYGYTF. CDR3 nucleotide sequence: TGTGCTTCTCCGGCCGGGAATGCTGACTATGGCTACACCTTC. The full variable domain, with the rest looked up from reference TRBV2 and TRBJ1-2, is EPEVTQTPSHQVTQMGQEVILRCVPISNHLYFYWYRQILGQKVEFLVSFYNNEISEKSEIFDDQFSVERPDGSNFTLKIRSTKLEDSAMYFCASPAGNADYGYTFGSGTRLTVV.

This clonotype was detected ten times or more. The chain links TRBV6-2 or TRBV6-3 to TRBJ2-1, with 10 bases that match TRBD2. Trimming at V came to 5 bases and at J to 0 bases, leaving 10 bases not matched to a gene. Looked up from germline, CDR1 is MNHEY and CDR2 is SVGEGT. The CDR3 consists of 18 residues. The chain's CDR3 is CASSHRTSGESSYNEQFF. The DNA of the CDR3 is TGTGCCAGCAGTCACCGTACTAGCGGGGAAAGCTCCTACAATGAGCAGTTCTTC.

The chain has TRBV7-2 and TRBJ1-2; no clear D gene. Trimming shortened V by 4 bases and J by 6 bases, and 6 bases separated the two germline ends. Looked up from germline, CDR1 is SGHTA and CDR2 is FQGNSA. This CDR3 comprises 11 residues. CDR3 DNA sequence: TGTGCCAGCAGCTCACGGAATGGCTACACCTTC. Protein sequence: CASSSRNGYTF.

The table lists this clonotype with a few counts. A junction boundary mismatches the germline segment, possibly from a read error. V is TRBV2 and J is TRBJ2-7, with 7 bases fitting TRBD1. CDR1 is SNHLY and CDR2 is FYNNEI in the germline V gene. The CDR3 totals 13 residues. The CDR3 here is CASSQGTAYEQYF. The CDR3 bases are TGCGCCAGCAGCCAAGGGACAGCCTACGAGCAGTACTTC.

The chain links TRBV7-9 to TRBJ1-2; D remains unclear. There are 12 residues in the CDR3. CDR1 is SEHNR, CDR2 FQNEAQ, per germline (reference sequence). V lost 0 bases to trimming and J lost 8 bases, with 7 bases between them. The CDR3 loop is CASSLAREGYTF. CDR3 bases: TGTGCCAGCAGCTTAGCGCGAGAAGGCTACACCTTC.

The CDR3 here is CASRPTGRGSPLHF. The CDR3 nucleotides are TGTGCCAGTAGACCTACAGGGAGGGGTTCACCCCTCCACTTT. V gene TRBV19 combines with J gene TRBJ1-6; D possibly corresponds to TRBD1 (6 bases). Trimming shortened V by 6 bases and J by 9 bases, and 15 bases separated the two germline ends. The germline CDR1 and CDR2 sequences are LNHDA and SQIVND (reference sequence). This CDR3 has 14 amino acids.

The chain combines TRBV7-9 with TRBJ1-4; D is undetermined. The CDR3 has 11 residues. Germline V lookup: CDR1 SEHNR, CDR2 FQNEAQ (reference sequence). Trimming took 5 bases from V and 5 from J, leaving 3 bases between them. CDR3 loop: CASSPNEKLFF. In DNA, the CDR3 is TGTGCCAGCAGCCCAAATGAAAAACTGTTTTTT.

V is TRBV5-8 and J is TRBJ2-7, with 7 bases matching TRBD1. The germline V gene encodes CDR1 SGHTS and CDR2 YDEGEE. CDR3 length: 14 residues. With 0 bases clipped from V and 2 bases from J, the junction kept 2 bases outside the gene matches. CDR3 sequence: CASSLDRGPYEQYF. Here the CDR3 DNA reads TGTGCCAGCAGCTTGGACAGGGGACCCTACGAGCAGTACTTC.

J is TRBJ2-7 and V is TRBV11-3; 7 bases are a match to TRBD2. The length of the CDR3 is 12 residues. The V gene's germline CDR1 is SGHNT and CDR2 YENEEA. V lost 6 bases and J lost 7; bases outside the gene matches: 6. CDR3 DNA: TGTGCCAGCAGGAAGCGGGGTGCGGAGCAGTACGTC. Translating gives CASRKRGAEQYV.

The chain carries TRBV19 and TRBJ2-2, with a tentative D call TRBD1 (5 bases). V gave up 9 bases and J gave up 6 bases, with 14 bases separating them. CDR1 and CDR2 (germline): LNHDA, SQIVND (reference sequence). The CDR3 is made up of 13 amino acids. As DNA, the CDR3 is TGTGCCAGCAGTGTACAGGTGTCCGGGGAGCTGTTTTTT. It yields the protein CASSVQVSGELFF.

This clonotype showed up just once. The V call is TRBV4-2, the J call TRBJ2-7; 9 nucleotides agree with TRBD1. V was pared by 0 bases and J by 5 bases, with 5 bases of the junction left unmatched. The CDR3 is made up of 15 amino acids. Germline CDR1 reads LGHNA; CDR2 reads YNFKEQ. The CDR3 sequence: CASSQEGQGGNEQYF. The CDR3 DNA reads as TGTGCCAGCAGCCAAGAGGGACAGGGAGGAAACGAGCAGTACTTC.

CDR3: CASSERAGRPEAFF. The DNA of the CDR3 is TGTGCCAGCAGTGAAAGGGCCGGACGACCCGAAGCTTTCTTT. V is TRBV2 and J is TRBJ1-1; D gene ambiguous. The germline V gene encodes CDR1 SNHLY and CDR2 FYNNEI. Trimming took off 2 bases at V and 8 bases at J, with 15 bases between the two ends. CDR3 size: 14 residues. The full variable domain, completed using reference TRBV2 and TRBJ1-1, is EPEVTQTPSHQVTQMGQEVILRCVPISNHLYFYWYRQILGQKVEFLVSFYNNEISEKSEIFDDQFSVERPDGSNFTLKIRSTKLEDSAMYFCASSERAGRPEAFFGQGTRLTVV.

The genes are TRBV19 and TRBJ1-2, with 7 bases aligning to TRBD1. Germline trimming cut 7 bases from V and 4 bases from J; bases unmatched to any gene: 6. The CDR3 runs to 13 residues. Germline values: CDR1 LNHDA, CDR2 SQIVND (reference sequence). The CDR3 DNA sequence: TGTGCCAGTACTCCACAGGGGTTCTATGGCTACACCTTC. Translated, it gives CASTPQGFYGYTF.

This clonotype was seen just once. The chain employs TRBV5-5 and TRBJ1-1; weak D call: TRBD1 (5 bases). The CDR3 has 13 amino acids. Between the trimmed V and J ends, which lost 4 bases and 4 bases, there was a span of 11 bases. From germline, CDR1 is SGHKS and CDR2 YYEKEE (reference sequence). The CDR3, as DNA: TGTGCCAGCAGCCACGTGGGGGGCACTGAAGCTTTCTTT. Protein product: CASSHVGGTEAFF.

J is TRBJ2-3 and V is TRBV24-1, with D unclear. Per the germline V gene, CDR1 is KGHDR and CDR2 is SFDVKD. Between the trimmed V and J ends, which lost 4 bases and 1 base, there was a span of 14 bases. This CDR3 is built from 16 residues. The CDR3 sequence: CATSEYGPVGTDTQYF. For the CDR3, the DNA is TGTGCCACCAGTGAGTACGGACCCGTGGGCACAGATACGCAGTATTTT.

By its share, this clonotype is medium-sized (0.01 to 0.1%). The genes are TRBV14 and TRBJ1-2; D gene uncertain. The ends were cut back, 4 bases at V and 6 bases at J, with 18 bases in the middle. The CDR3 spans 15 residues. Germline CDR1 and CDR2: SGHDN and FVKESK. Written as DNA, the CDR3 is TGTGCCAGCAGCCCGTACAGACTCCCTCGGGATGGCTACACCTTC. Amino acids: CASSPYRLPRDGYTF.

The chain carries TRBV19 and TRBJ2-1; TRBD2 might be the D (6 bases). The CDR3 has 11 residues. V was shortened by 8 bases and J by 8 bases, with 10 bases between the two germline ends. Germline CDR1 is LNHDA and CDR2 is SQIVND (reference sequence). CDR3 residues: CASQLAHEQFF. The CDR3 DNA is TGTGCCAGTCAACTAGCCCATGAGCAGTTCTTC.

The V gene is TRBV15, the J gene TRBJ2-5; 12 nucleotides align to TRBD2. There are 16 residues in the CDR3. Germline-derived CDR1 and CDR2 are LNHNV and YYDKDF (reference sequence). The ends lost 2 bases at V and 5 bases at J; junction bases unmatched: 6. CDR3 in amino acids: CATSRRLAGEGETQYF. Written as DNA, the CDR3 is TGTGCCACCAGCAGACGACTAGCGGGGGAGGGGGAGACCCAGTACTTC.

With respect to this clonotype: The CDR3 ends on some other residue instead of the conserved phenylalanine or tryptophan, so this is likely a read error. The chain joins TRBV19 to TRBJ2-3; D not resolved. CDR3 size: 15 residues. Per germline, CDR1 LNHDA and CDR2 SQIVND (reference sequence). V dropped 3 bases and J dropped 2 bases, with 12 bases sitting between them. CDR3 residues: CASSIGSGATDTQYL. The CDR3 DNA reads TGTGCCAGTAGTATCGGGTCAGGTGCCACAGATACGCAGTATCTT.

V is TRBV19 and J is TRBJ2-5; 7 bases fit TRBD1. V was pared by 9 bases and J by 8 bases, with 15 bases of the junction left unmatched. In germline, CDR1 is LNHDA, CDR2 SQIVND (reference sequence). CDR3 length: 14 amino acids. CDR3 nucleotide sequence: TGTGCCAGCAGCTTAATCGGGGCAGGGGGAACCCAGTACTTC. Translation: CASSLIGAGGTQYF.

The rearrangement joins TRBV11-1 to TRBJ2-1; possibly TRBD2 for D (7 bases). Per germline, CDR1 SGHAT and CDR2 FQDESV (reference sequence). The V end was cut by 4 bases, the J end by 0 bases, with 19 bases between. The CDR3 is 18 amino acids. In nucleotides, the CDR3 is TGTGCCAGCAGCTCCCTCACGGGGGGCCACGGCTCCTACAATGAGCAGTTCTTC. Translating gives CASSSLTGGHGSYNEQFF.

This clonotype was counted only a few times. The chain uses TRBV15 and TRBJ2-1; 8 nucleotides line up with TRBD1. Germline V gene data show CDR1 as LNHNV and CDR2 as YYDKDF (reference sequence). CDR3 length: 15 residues. The V gene end was trimmed by 5 bases and the J gene end by 3 bases; junction bases not matched to a gene: 6. The CDR3 coding sequence is TGTGCCACCAGCCCAGGGGACAGGTTCTACAATGAGCAGTTCTTC. Translated, it gives CATSPGDRFYNEQFF. Based on the CDR3 plus reference TRBV15 and TRBJ2-1, the full variable domain is DAMVIQNPRYQVTQFGKPVTLSCSQTLNHNVMYWYQQKSSQAPKLLFHYYDKDFNNEADTPDNFQSRRPNTSFCFLDIRSPGLGDTAMYLCATSPGDRFYNEQFFGPGTRLTVL.

This clonotype was recorded at least ten times. The chain uses TRBV9 and TRBJ2-3; the D call may be TRBD1 or TRBD2 (6 bases each). Germline V CDR1 and CDR2: SGDLS, YYNGEE. CDR3 size: 15 residues. V was trimmed by 4 bases and J by 6 bases, leaving 18 bases between them. CDR3 sequence (DNA): TGTGCCAGCAGCTTAGGATTGGGGGGCTCGGATACGCAGTATTTT. Protein product: CASSLGLGGSDTQYF.

This clonotype is labeled as medium-sized. The CDR3 sequence: CASTSTGYEQYF. CDR3 nucleotides: TGTGCCAGCACCTCAACGGGGTACGAGCAGTACTTC. The V gene is TRBV7-9, the J gene TRBJ2-7; weak D call: TRBD2 (5 bases). This CDR3 region has 12 residues. The germline gives CDR1 SEHNR, CDR2 FQNEAQ (reference sequence). The V end was cut by 7 bases, the J end by 4 bases, with 11 bases between.